Listed below are T cell receptor beta chains from one sample, sequenced in a study of blood T cell repertoires in COVID-19. Repertoires were generated with immunoSEQ multiplex PCR, while TCRdb's copy carries only in-frame clones and drops some. The table lists roughly 200,000 clones, 85% to 90% of them singletons. Material: PBMCs or T cells enriched from blood (not recorded which). The receptors shown here come from a middle-aged man who had recovered from COVID-19. Both conserved end residues are part of each CDR3. Fields, in order: J gene, V gene, clone size, D gene, CDR3 DNA, CDR3 protein. A D gene is named only where the DNA matches it firmly. Size values are once, few and many counts, or a class for expanded clones, and some rows have none.

>TRBJ2-1|TRBV7-9|.|.
TGTGCCAGCAGTCCGCGAGAGGGTGACAATGAGCAGTTCTTC
CASSPREGDNEQFF
>TRBJ1-1|TRBV18|few|TRBD1
TGTGCCAGCTCCCCCAAGAGGGGACAGGGGCTTACTGAAGCTTTCTTT
CASSPKRGQGLTEAFF
>TRBJ1-5|TRBV28|.|TRBD1
TGTGCCAGCAGGGACGAGCGACAGGGTCGTCAGCCCCAGCATTTT
CASRDERQGRQPQHF
>TRBJ1-4|TRBV10-1|.|.
TGCGCCAGCAGTGATAGTGAAAAACTGTTTTTT
CASSDSEKLFF
>TRBJ1-6|TRBV9|.|.
TGTGCCAGCAGCGTAGGAGGGTCGGGTTCACCCCTCCACTTT
CASSVGGSGSPLHF
>TRBJ1-6|TRBV30|.|TRBD1
TGTGCCTGGAGTGTAAGGGGGCTGGGTTCACCCCTCCACTTT
CAWSVRGLGSPLHF
>TRBJ2-3|TRBV6-5|few|TRBD2
TGTGCCAGCAGAGTTGGCGGGGGGGCGACAGATACGCAGTATTTT
CASRVGGGATDTQYF
>TRBJ1-3|TRBV6-2/TRBV6-3|.|.
TGTGCCAGCAGTCTTCTCGGAAACACCATATATTTT
CASSLLGNTIYF
>TRBJ2-7|TRBV10-3|.|TRBD1
TGTGCCATCTCAGGCGGGACAGGGGTCTACGAGCAGTACTTC
CAISGGTGVYEQYF
>TRBJ1-2|TRBV5-8|.|TRBD1
TGTGCCAGCAGGCTAACAGGGGCTGGAGGCTACACCTTC
CASRLTGAGGYTF
>TRBJ2-7|TRBV12-3/TRBV12-4|.|TRBD1
TGTGCCAGCACCCTGGGACAGGGCCTCGAGCAGTACTTC
CASTLGQGLEQYF
>TRBJ1-4|TRBV7-9|once|TRBD1
TGTGCCAGCAGCTTAGCTGGGACAGGGAGATCTAATGAAAAACTGTTTTTT
CASSLAGTGRSNEKLFF
>TRBJ1-4|TRBV19|.|.
TGTGCCAGTAGTATAGGGCCCGGAACCCGACGGGGGAAACTGTTTTTT
CASSIGPGTRRGKLFF
>TRBJ1-2|TRBV7-2|few|.
TGTGCCAGCAGCTTAGAGGGCAGGGGATGGGACACCTTC
CASSLEGRGWDTF
>TRBJ2-5|TRBV11-3|.|TRBD1
TGTGCCAGCAGCCCCGGACAGGGGCAAGAGACCCAGTACTTC
CASSPGQGQETQYF
>TRBJ2-5|TRBV12-3/TRBV12-4|.|TRBD1
TGTGCCAGCAGTTTGGGACAGGCTGGGACCCAGTACTTC
CASSLGQAGTQYF
>TRBJ2-2|TRBV28|.|TRBD1
TGTGCCAGCACCACAGGGGGTGCGAACACCGGGGAGCTGTTTTTT
CASTTGGANTGELFF
>TRBJ1-2|TRBV5-1|.|.
TGCGCCAGCAGGGGCACCCAAATTACCTATGGCTACACCTTC
CASRGTQITYGYTF
>TRBJ2-7|TRBV28|.|TRBD2
TGTGCCAGCAGTTTCGGGACTAGTGGAACCTCCTACGAGCAGTACTTC
CASSFGTSGTSYEQYF
>TRBJ1-2|TRBV14|.|.
TGTGCCAGCAGCCAACAGTCAGGTGCAGGCGGCTACACCTTC
CASSQQSGAGGYTF
>TRBJ1-1|TRBV11-2|few|.
TGTGCCAGCAGCGGAGGTGTAGGGAGCACTGAAGCTTTCTTT
CASSGGVGSTEAFF
>TRBJ2-1|TRBV10-3|.|TRBD2
TGTGCCATCAGTGAGTCGGGGGGACTAGCTGTTCCCTCCCATGAGCAGTTCTTC
CAISESGGLAVPSHEQFF
>TRBJ2-2|TRBV18|.|.
TGTGCCAGCTCACCTGGGCAATCGAACACCGGGGAGCTGTTTTTT
CASSPGQSNTGELFF
>TRBJ1-1|TRBV9|once|TRBD1
TGTGCCAGCAGCGCAGGGGGCACTGAAGCTTTCTTT
CASSAGGTEAFF
>TRBJ2-7|TRBV28|once|TRBD1
TGTGCCAGCAGTCTGACAGGGGGCTCCTACGAGCAGTACTTC
CASSLTGGSYEQYF
>TRBJ1-1|TRBV12-3/TRBV12-4|.|TRBD1
TGTGCCAGCAGTTTTTCCGGGACAGCAGCTTTCTTT
CASSFSGTAAFF
>TRBJ1-1|TRBV19|few|.
TGTGCCAGTAGTATTCAGGGGAACACTGAAGCTTTCTTT
CASSIQGNTEAFF
>TRBJ2-3|TRBV9|.|.
TGTGCCAGCAGCTCTGGGGCGAGCACAGATACGCAGTATTTT
CASSSGASTDTQYF
>TRBJ1-3|TRBV5-8|.|TRBD1
TGTGCCAGCAGCTTTCGGGACAGGGCCTACACCATATATTTT
CASSFRDRAYTIYF
>TRBJ1-2|TRBV7-9|.|.
TGTGCCAGCAGTAAATTACAGGTGTTAGCTAACTATGGCTACACCTTC
CASSKLQVLANYGYTF
>TRBJ2-1|TRBV2|.|TRBD2
TGTGCCAGCGAACGGTCTAGCGGACTTAATGAGCAGTTCTTC
CASERSSGLNEQFF
>TRBJ2-3|TRBV30|.|TRBD2
TGTGCCTGGAGTTCGTTAGCGGGAGTGGCAACCTCAGGTTTT
CAWSSLAGVATSGF
>TRBJ1-1|TRBV6-5|.|.
TGTGCCAGCAGTTACGGGAGGGCACGCAGGAGCACTGAAGCTTTCTTT
CASSYGRARRSTEAFF
>TRBJ2-1|TRBV6-5|.|.
TGTGCCAGCAAACGGGGGTCAGGCAATGAGCAGTTCTTC
CASKRGSGNEQFF
>TRBJ2-6|TRBV19|.|TRBD1
TGTGCCAGTAGTCCCCGGGACAGGGGGTCCGGGGCCAACGTCCTGACTTTC
CASSPRDRGSGANVLTF
>TRBJ1-2|TRBV24-1|.|TRBD1
TGTGCCACCAGTGATTCTAGGACAGGGAACTATGGCTACACCTTC
CATSDSRTGNYGYTF
>TRBJ2-3|TRBV19|.|.
TGTGCCAGTAGTGCCCTATCCCCAGATACGCAGTATTTT
CASSALSPDTQYF
>TRBJ2-5|TRBV7-2|.|TRBD1
TGTGCCAGCAGCTCCCTAGACAGGGTTATAGGAGAGACCCAGTACTTC
CASSSLDRVIGETQYF
>TRBJ2-2|TRBV2|few|TRBD2
TGTGCCAGCAGTGATTCGGGGGGCACCGGGGAGCTGTTTTTT
CASSDSGGTGELFF
>TRBJ1-2|TRBV20-1|.|.
TGCAGTGCTAGTCGGGGTGGATTGGGCTACACCTTC
CSASRGGLGYTF